A single sample is the source of the 12 T cell receptor beta chains below, sequenced in a study of spatial heterogeneity in lung cancer (dated by TCRdb to about 2019). The method was 5' RACE. Sequencer: NextSeq 500. The public sequencing data were trimmed at Q25 with fastp and processed into clonotypes with MiXCR by TCRdb, which kept only in-frame beta chains. Every CDR3 protein is listed once, alongside the most common genes and DNA of its rows. The sample records approximately 100,000 distinct CDR3 sequences, just under 20% of which are singletons. About a fifth of the sample is taken by the ten largest. This sample's time point label indicates: blood at routine non-recurrence follow-up after resection. Sequencing was performed on PBMCs, taken at follow-up. All receptors derive from a male donor with early-stage non-small cell lung cancer.

The V call is TRBV5-1, the J call TRBJ1-4, with unresolved D. The V end was cut by 1 base, the J end by 0 bases, with 10 bases between. This CDR3 is built from 16 residues. Germline assignment: CDR1 SGHRS and CDR2 YFSETQ. CDR3 nucleotide sequence: TGCGCCAGCAGCTTGACAGCCCTTACAACTAATGAAAAACTGTTTTTT. Translation gives CASSLTALTTNEKLFF.

This clonotype was detected ten times or more. The V call is TRBV29-1, the J call TRBJ1-1, with a tentative D call TRBD1 (5 bases). The V and J ends lost 7 bases and 6 bases respectively, with 18 bases between them. The CDR3 length is 13 residues. Germline CDR1 and CDR2: SQVTM and ANQGSEA. The chain's CDR3 is CSGSRQGGAEAFF. The CDR3 coding sequence is TGCAGCGGAAGTAGGCAGGGAGGAGCTGAAGCTTTCTTT.

V gene TRBV7-9 combines with J gene TRBJ1-5; tentative D call: TRBD1 (5 bases). This CDR3 region has 14 residues. V lost 2 bases and J 2 bases, leaving 7 bases between the germline ends. The germline CDR1 and CDR2 sequences are SEHNR and FQNEAQ (reference sequence). Here the CDR3 DNA reads TGTGCCAGCAGCTTACAAGGGGGCAATCAGCCCCAGCATTTT. This gives the protein CASSLQGGNQPQHF.

This clonotype was counted many times. The gene calls are TRBV20-1 and TRBJ2-5; 12 positions agree with TRBD1. CDR3 length: 17 amino acids. After removal of 6 bases from V and 5 bases from J, the junction contained 16 bases not matched to a gene. Looked up from germline, CDR1 is DFQATT and CDR2 is SNEGSKA (reference sequence). CDR3 region: CSADSSGTGGRRETQYF. CDR3 DNA: TGCAGTGCAGACAGTTCCGGGACAGGGGGCCGGAGGGAGACCCAGTACTTC.

This chain uses TRBV6-5 with TRBJ2-7; a weak D match, TRBD1 (6 bases). From germline, CDR1 is MNHEY and CDR2 SVGAGI. This CDR3 comprises 14 residues. V lost 4 bases to trimming and J lost 3 bases, with 13 bases between them. CDR3 in DNA: TGTGCCAGCAGTTCCACAGGGTTGGTCTACGAGCAGTACTTC. Protein sequence: CASSSTGLVYEQYF.

This clonotype was picked up many times. The gene calls are TRBV6-1 and TRBJ2-5; D is unclear. This CDR3 is built from 12 residues. Germline CDR1 and CDR2: MNHNS and SASEGT. V was trimmed by 7 bases and J by 0 bases, leaving 6 bases between them. The CDR3 nucleotides read TGTGCCAGCACAATGTACCAAGAGACCCAGTACTTC. Its protein product is CASTMYQETQYF.

This chain connects TRBV19 to TRBJ2-2; 9 bases line up with TRBD1. V trimming: 6 bases; J trimming: 4 bases; junction bases outside the gene matches: 3. Germline V gives CDR1 LNHDA, CDR2 SQIVND (reference sequence). The CDR3 consists of 14 residues. In DNA form, the CDR3 reads TGTGCCAGTAGCGGACAGGGGACCACCGGGGAGCTGTTTTTT. Its translation: CASSGQGTTGELFF.

This chain joins TRBV20-1 and TRBJ1-3, with 8 bases lining up with TRBD1. Trimming removed 2 bases from V and 3 bases from J; junction bases left unmatched: 3. The CDR3 runs 14 residues. Germline CDR1 reads DFQATT; CDR2 reads SNEGSKA (reference sequence). The CDR3 bases are TGCAGTGCTAGACGACAGGGGTATGGAAACACCATATATTTT. Its translation is CSARRQGYGNTIYF.

This clonotype has a handful of counts. The CDR3 loop is CASSHRTGEADTQYF. The CDR3 nucleotides are TGCGCCAGCAGCCATCGGACAGGGGAGGCGGATACGCAGTATTTT. V and J are TRBV4-1 and TRBJ2-3; 9 bases agree with TRBD1. The CDR3 loop spans 15 amino acids. J lost 6 bases, V lost 3 bases, and 7 bases had no gene match. CDR1 and CDR2 from the germline V gene are MGHRA and YSYEKL.

This chain joins TRBV19 and TRBJ2-1; D may be TRBD1 or TRBD2 (5 bases each). Germline V gene data show CDR1 as LNHDA and CDR2 as SQIVND (reference sequence). This CDR3 spans 14 amino acids. V was trimmed by 9 bases and J by 4 bases, leaving 16 bases between them. CDR3 sequence (DNA): TGTGCCAGCAGCCCAGCGGACAAGTACAATGAGCAGTTCTTC. Protein sequence: CASSPADKYNEQFF.

This chain links TRBV5-6 with TRBJ1-5, with 7 bases matching TRBD1. Germline V gene data show CDR1 as SGHDT and CDR2 as YYEEEE. J was trimmed by 6 bases and V by 5 bases; bases with no gene match: 11. This CDR3 has 15 amino acids. The CDR3 coding sequence is TGTGCCAGCAGTTTCGGACAGGAACGCCTTCAGCCCCAGCATTTT. This codes for CASSFGQERLQPQHF.

The rearrangement links TRBV20-1 to TRBJ1-1, with a tentative D call TRBD1 (5 bases). This CDR3 has 15 residues. Germline-derived CDR1 and CDR2 are DFQATT and SNEGSKA (reference sequence). The V and J ends lost 5 bases and 1 base respectively, with 17 bases between them. Written as DNA, the CDR3 is TGCAGTGCTCGGGACGGGTACTTGGGGAACACTGAAGCTTTCTTT. Amino acids: CSARDGYLGNTEAFF.